The clone carrying this T cell receptor beta chain was picked up a small number of times. The data stem from a study of T-cell memory formation after mild COVID-19. TCRdb fed the 5' RACE reads into MiXCR, producing one record per CDR3 protein. This table holds over 130,000 distinct CDR3 sequences, more than 13% found once. With 5 bases removed from V and 5 bases from J, the gap between germline ends came to 17 bases. Germline V gene sequence: CDR1 LGHDT, CDR2 YNNKEL (reference sequence). This CDR3 is 15 amino acids long. Sequencing was done on a sample of PBMCs or a T cell subset sorted from them (not recorded which). This TCR was recovered from an adult woman who had mild COVID-19 (a few samples of this study predate the infection). Cell type and time point are not known. The chain has TRBV3-1 and TRBJ2-3, with D perhaps matching TRBD1 or TRBD2 (5 bases each). CDR3 amino acids: CASSDASGTLDTQYF. CDR3 bases: TGTGCCAGCAGCGACGCCTCCGGGACCTTAGATACGCAGTATTTT.